These 14 T cell receptor beta chains originate from one sample sequenced in a study of blood T cell repertoires in COVID-19. TCRdb's table, derived via immunoSEQ multiplex PCR, lists solely in-frame clones and lacks some. Altogether around 250,000 clones are present, approximately 80% being singletons, with the ten largest covering about 2%. The sample taken for sequencing was peripheral blood. Receptors were obtained from a man between 25 and 39 years old who had recovered from COVID-19.

J is TRBJ2-5 and V is TRBV5-4, with 10 nucleotides matching TRBD2. CDR3 length: 15 residues. The germline gives CDR1 SGHNT, CDR2 YYREEE (reference sequence). Trimming cost V 4 bases and J 2 bases; bases outside gene matches: 5. Here the CDR3 reads CASSRSGGYQETQYF. The CDR3 coding sequence is TGTGCCAGCAGCCGTAGCGGGGGGTATCAAGAGACCCAGTACTTC.

This clone was seen only once. The genes are TRBV19 and TRBJ1-1; 12 bases are a match to TRBD1. CDR1 and CDR2 from the germline V gene are LNHDA and SQIVND (reference sequence). The CDR3 is made up of 18 amino acids. The V and J ends lost 3 bases and 1 base, in that order; junction bases with no gene match: 9. DNA of the CDR3: TGTGCCAGTAGTATTGACATCAGGGACAGGGGGCCGAACACTGAAGCTTTCTTT. It encodes CASSIDIRDRGPNTEAFF. Variable domain in full (rest from reference TRBV19 and TRBJ1-1): DGGITQSPKYLFRKEGQNVTLSCEQNLNHDAMYWYRQDPGQGLRLIYYSQIVNDFQKGDIAEGYSVSREKKESFPLTVTSAQKNPTAFYLCASSIDIRDRGPNTEAFFGQGTRLTVV.

The table lists this clone with a count of one. CDR3 DNA sequence: TGTGCCAGCAGTTTCATGGGCAGGCCGTCTGGAAACACCATATATTTT. Translated: CASSFMGRPSGNTIYF. The J gene is TRBJ1-3, the V gene TRBV6-2 or TRBV6-3; no firm D call. The CDR3 totals 16 residues. The V end was cut by 4 bases, the J end by 1 base, with 14 bases between. The germline V gene encodes CDR1 MNHEY and CDR2 SVGEGT.

The rearrangement uses TRBV6-5 and TRBJ1-5, with D uncertain. The CDR3 covers 15 residues. With 5 bases removed from V and 4 bases from J, the gap between germline ends came to 15 bases. CDR1 MNHEY and CDR2 SVGAGI come from the germline V gene. CDR3 DNA sequence: TGTGCCAGCAGTAGCGCCAGCCGCCCTAATCAGCCCCAGCATTTT. Its translation is CASSSASRPNQPQHF.

The chain is built from TRBV10-2 and TRBJ2-2; TRBD1 agrees at 9 bases. Germline V gene sequence: CDR1 WSHSY, CDR2 SAAADI. This CDR3 spans 16 amino acids. Trimming took 3 bases from V and 1 from J; bases not matched to a gene: 3. The CDR3 reads CASSDYRGQNTGELFF. Here the CDR3 DNA reads TGCGCCAGCAGTGATTACAGGGGGCAGAACACCGGGGAGCTGTTTTTT.

This clone showed up just a few times. In the same sample, other DNA sequences code for this CDR3. The rearrangement links TRBV19 to TRBJ1-2; 9 bases fit TRBD1. V was clipped by 3 bases and J by 5 bases; unmatched bases: 7. Germline loops: CDR1 LNHDA, CDR2 SQIVND (reference sequence). This CDR3 region has 15 residues. In DNA, the CDR3 is TGTGCCAGTAGTATTCCGGGACAGGGCCCTTATGGCTACACCTTC. Translating it yields CASSIPGQGPYGYTF.

The chain uses TRBV2 and TRBJ1-3, with 9 nucleotides matching TRBD1. V shed 6 bases and J 3 bases; nucleotides not matched to a gene: 6. The CDR3 runs to 15 residues. Germline values: CDR1 SNHLY, CDR2 FYNNEI. The CDR3 bases are TGTGCCAGCAGGGTACAGGGGGCCGGTGGAAACACCATATATTTT. Its protein is CASRVQGAGGNTIYF. The complete variable domain, with remaining parts taken from reference TRBV2 and TRBJ1-3, reads EPEVTQTPSHQVTQMGQEVILRCVPISNHLYFYWYRQILGQKVEFLVSFYNNEISEKSEIFDDQFSVERPDGSNFTLKIRSTKLEDSAMYFCASRVQGAGGNTIYFGEGSWLTVV.

The rearrangement links TRBV2 to TRBJ1-1; 10 bases align to TRBD1. CDR1 is SNHLY, CDR2 FYNNEI, per germline. The CDR3 is made up of 14 amino acids. V shed 7 bases, J shed 5 bases, and the junction held 7 bases outside the gene matches. In nucleotides, the CDR3 is TGTGCCAGCATTTGGACAGGGGGAGAAACTGAAGCTTTCTTT. Its protein is CASIWTGGETEAFF.

This chain connects TRBV7-9 to TRBJ1-1, with unresolved D. The length of the CDR3 is 13 residues. The V end lost 8 bases, the J end lost 2 bases, and 12 bases lay between the germline ends. Germline values: CDR1 SEHNR, CDR2 FQNEAQ (reference sequence). CDR3 sequence (DNA): TGTGCCAGCCTGGAGATATTAAACACTGAAGCTTTCTTT. Its translation is CASLEILNTEAFF.

The J gene is TRBJ2-3, the V gene TRBV13; the D is unclear. V lost 5 bases and J lost 3, with 21 bases in between. Germline CDR1 reads PRHDT; CDR2 reads FYEKMQ (reference sequence). The CDR3 extends over 17 amino acids. The CDR3, as DNA: TGTGCCAGCAGCCCGAATCCACTCCTTTCCCCGACAGATACGCAGTATTTT. Residues: CASSPNPLLSPTDTQYF.

CDR3 in DNA: TGTGCCAGCAGCTTATCCGGGAATGAGCAGTTCTTC. Protein sequence: CASSLSGNEQFF. V usage is TRBV7-2 and J usage is TRBJ2-1; D gene unclear. V was shortened by 2 bases and J by 7 bases, with 6 bases between the two germline ends. CDR3 size: 12 residues. CDR1 and CDR2 from the germline V gene are SGHTA and FQGNSA.

The chain carries TRBV7-9 and TRBJ2-1; D is unclear. V shed 5 bases and J shed 9 bases, with 11 bases lying between them. CDR1 and CDR2 from the germline V gene are SEHNR and FQNEAQ (reference sequence). The CDR3 extends over 12 amino acids. For the CDR3, the DNA is TGTGCCAGCAGCCAGACAACCGGTGAGCAGTTCTTC. It yields the protein CASSQTTGEQFF.

V gene TRBV5-3 combines with J gene TRBJ2-4; 9 bases are a match to TRBD1. TRBV5-3 is recorded as an ORF, its role being uncertain. The junction had 3 bases not matched to a gene; V was cut back by 5 bases and J by 6 bases. This CDR3 comprises 13 residues. The CDR3 region has the DNA TGTGCCAGAAGTCCGGGACAGGGAAACATTCAGTACTTC. It is translated as CARSPGQGNIQYF.

V is TRBV15 and J is TRBJ2-1, with TRBD2 matching over 15 bases. The germline gives CDR1 LNHNV, CDR2 YYDKDF (reference sequence). V dropped 3 bases and J dropped 10; count of bases not matched to a gene: 1. The CDR3 runs to 14 residues. CDR3 in amino acids: CATSSGLAGGEQFF. In DNA form, the CDR3 reads TGTGCCACCAGCAGTGGACTAGCGGGGGGGGAGCAGTTCTTC.